This T cell receptor (beta chain) was sequenced during a study of post-analysis software for immune sequencing data. Across the study: Disease trajectories encompassed relapsing-remitting, secondary progressive and progressive-relapsing multiple sclerosis.

Study-wide findings and caveats: Strong co-clustering by F measure linked samples that shared a preparation batch. With TRBV5-6, TRBV5-1 and TRBV20-1 included, 5 or 6 TRBV segments were more frequent in patients than in controls. Among multiple sclerosis patients, normalized Chao1 diversity was significantly below that of controls.

Trimming took 3 bases from V and 5 from J; bases not matched to a gene: 11. This CDR3 region has 17 residues. Germline CDR1 reads SGHTA; CDR2 reads FQGNSA. The TCR beta cDNA libraries contained unique molecular identifiers. Between 1 and 10 million T cells gave rise to some 450,000 cDNA molecules. TCRdb recomputed calls from the PCR reads with MiXCR, one row per CDR3 protein. The table has about 430,000 distinct CDR3 sequences, about 40% seen once. There are a few counts of this clonotype. Antigen: not known. The chain links TRBV7-2 to TRBJ2-1; 9 bases agree with TRBD2. This clonotype was obtained from a girl aged 2 to 10 with multiple sclerosis. Sequenced material: blood. CDR3 sequence reads: CASSLSLAGVVNNEQFF. CDR3 nucleotide sequence: TGTGCCAGCAGCTTGTCTTTAGCGGGAGTTGTAAACAATGAGCAGTTCTTC.